This record covers a single T cell receptor beta chain. The specificity of this receptor is unknown. There are no base qualities to consult, and no much larger clone falls within one base. The data were taken from a study of OX40 agonist ivuxolimab in advanced cancers. Study-wide context: Ivuxolimab was a fully human IgG2 agonistic monoclonal antibody targeting the costimulatory receptor OX40 (CD134). Partial responses occurred in three dose-escalation patients: two with cutaneous melanoma and one with hepatocellular carcinoma. A male proportion of 75% to 85% and a mean age of approximately 62 years, ranging from about 20 to 80, were recorded for the dose-escalation cohort. The monotherapy dose-escalation portion (N of about 50 patients) of the phase I ivuxolimab trial is reported in the paper. Of the roughly 54 patients in dose escalation, around 20 had hepatocellular carcinoma, approximately 15 had melanoma, 9 had renal cell carcinoma and 9 had head and neck cancer. The purpose of peripheral TCRbeta sequencing was to test whether ivuxolimab changed TCR sequence diversity and led to clonal T-cell expansion. Intravenous ivuxolimab was administered to patients every 2 weeks at six dose levels: 0.01, 0.1, 0.3, 1.5, 3 and 10 mg/kg. Prior anti-PD-1, anti-PD-L1 or anti-CTLA-4 therapy was permitted, and approximately 40% of dose-escalation patients had received checkpoint inhibitors.

The trial excluded patients who had a history of autoimmune disease or were on systemic immunosuppression. Peripheral blood for TCR sequencing was collected from all dose cohorts at baseline, on cycle 4 day 1, and on cycle 7 day 1. Samples came from an open-label, multicenter, first-in-human phase I dose-escalation trial of ivuxolimab. Adults with locally advanced or metastatic melanoma, renal cell, hepatocellular, or head and neck squamous cell carcinoma were enrolled in the trial. CD4+ and CD8+ T cells were sorted separately from peripheral blood before TCR sequencing. General study outcomes and caveats: Low levels of normalized T-cell clonal expansion were also seen in some patients who did not respond. On average, CD8+ T cells showed more expanded clones than CD4+ T cells after ivuxolimab. At doses from 0.1 to 3.0 mg/kg, clonal expansion was seen in both CD4+ and CD8+ blood T cells between baseline and week 6. In the 0.1-3.0 mg/kg groups, partial responders had among the lowest normalized peripheral clonal expansion, particularly in CD8+ T cells. The antigen specificity of the peripheral T cells that underwent clonal expansion was not determined.

The germline V gene (reference sequence) specifies GTSNPN as CDR1 and SVGIG as CDR2. The CDR3 spans 14 residues, from the cysteine through the phenylalanine. Only the CDR3 DNA stays, 42 bases, in frame from base 1. V is cut by 4 bases and J by 0 bases, and the space between the germline ends is 10 bases. To sequence the TCRbeta CDR3 region, genomic DNA was isolated from the sorted cells. TCRbeta CDR3 regions were sequenced using the immunoSEQ Assay. TCRdb retrieved this table from immuneACCESS and kept in-frame rearrangements only. Not all clones are present; in checked studies, unresolved V genes account for under half, and no reason is known for the remainder. For this sample the table gives fewer than 85,000 clones, of which 80% to 90% were detected only once. Together, the top ten hold around 0.76% of the sample.

The chain is assembled from TRBV30 and TRBJ1-3; the D gene cannot be resolved reliably. This specimen was CD4+ or CD8+ T cells sorted from blood, taken in a trial of the OX40 agonist ivuxolimab. The sequence was obtained from an adult with an advanced solid tumor such as melanoma, head and neck, liver or kidney cancer. CDR3 region: CAWNPGFSGNTIYF. The bases are TGTGCCTGGAACCCGGGTTTCTCTGGAAACACCATATATTTT.